This is a list of T cell receptor beta chains from one sample in a study of T cell responses to AZD1222 COVID-19 vaccine. Measured with immunoSEQ multiplex PCR; TCRdb has only the in-frame clones, and not every one. The sample consists of 120,000 to 150,000 clones, roughly nine tenths of them appearing once. Sequencing was performed on peripheral blood, taken 28 days after the second AZD1222 dose. All receptors derive from an adult who received the AZD1222 COVID-19 vaccine. CDR3s include the opening cysteine and the closing phenylalanine or tryptophan. Fields, in order: D gene, clone size, V gene, J gene, CDR3 protein, CDR3 DNA. A D gene is named only where the DNA matches it firmly. Not all rows give a size; the values are once, few, many and, for expanded clones, a class.

d_gene: NA; abundance: NA; v_gene: TRBV5-1; j_gene: TRBJ2-2; CDR3aa: CASSLLGSDTGELFF; CDR3nt: TGCGCCAGCAGCTTGCTCGGGTCCGACACCGGGGAGCTGTTTTTT
d_gene: NA; abundance: NA; v_gene: TRBV18; j_gene: TRBJ2-3; CDR3aa: CATIRGGATDTQYF; CDR3nt: TGTGCCACCATACGAGGAGGGGCCACAGATACGCAGTATTTT
d_gene: NA; abundance: NA; v_gene: TRBV7-2; j_gene: TRBJ2-2; CDR3aa: CASRRDNANTGELFF; CDR3nt: TGTGCCAGCAGACGCGACAATGCGAACACCGGGGAGCTGTTTTTT
d_gene: NA; abundance: NA; v_gene: TRBV5-1; j_gene: TRBJ1-3; CDR3aa: CASSSGGRTGNTIYF; CDR3nt: TGCGCCAGCAGCTCCGGGGGGCGTACTGGAAACACCATATATTTT
d_gene: TRBD1; abundance: NA; v_gene: TRBV27; j_gene: TRBJ1-1; CDR3aa: CASSLLEGPGGYTEAFF; CDR3nt: TGTGCCAGCAGTTTGCTCGAGGGTCCAGGGGGGTACACTGAAGCTTTCTTT
d_gene: NA; abundance: NA; v_gene: TRBV7-9; j_gene: TRBJ1-1; CDR3aa: CASSLTEGVGTEAFF; CDR3nt: TGTGCCAGCAGCTTAACTGAAGGGGTTGGCACTGAAGCTTTCTTT
d_gene: TRBD1; abundance: NA; v_gene: TRBV7-7; j_gene: TRBJ1-3; CDR3aa: CASSDRGPNSGNTIYF; CDR3nt: TGTGCCAGCAGTGACAGGGGGCCAAACTCTGGAAACACCATATATTTT
d_gene: TRBD2; abundance: few; v_gene: TRBV6-4; j_gene: TRBJ2-3; CDR3aa: CASSPEAGASTDTQYF; CDR3nt: TGTGCCAGCAGTCCTGAAGCGGGGGCAAGCACAGATACGCAGTATTTT
d_gene: TRBD2; abundance: NA; v_gene: TRBV16; j_gene: TRBJ2-7; CDR3aa: CASSPGTSGTYEQYF; CDR3nt: TGTGCCAGCAGCCCCGGGACTAGCGGAACCTACGAGCAGTACTTC
d_gene: NA; abundance: NA; v_gene: TRBV3-1/TRBV3-2; j_gene: TRBJ2-2; CDR3aa: CASSQGATGELFF; CDR3nt: TGTGCCAGCAGCCAAGGGGCGACCGGGGAGCTGTTTTTT
d_gene: NA; abundance: NA; v_gene: TRBV12-3/TRBV12-4; j_gene: TRBJ1-2; CDR3aa: CASSWDRSEGYTF; CDR3nt: TGTGCCAGCAGTTGGGACCGGAGTGAAGGCTACACCTTC
d_gene: TRBD2; abundance: NA; v_gene: TRBV28; j_gene: TRBJ2-7; CDR3aa: CASILAGHPYEQYF; CDR3nt: TGTGCCAGCATCCTAGCGGGACACCCCTACGAGCAGTACTTC
d_gene: NA; abundance: NA; v_gene: TRBV7-6; j_gene: TRBJ2-1; CDR3aa: CASSLSPVYNEQFF; CDR3nt: TGTGCCAGCAGCTTATCTCCGGTTTACAATGAGCAGTTCTTC
d_gene: NA; abundance: NA; v_gene: TRBV24-1; j_gene: TRBJ2-2; CDR3aa: CATSDWKGNTGELFF; CDR3nt: TGTGCCACCAGTGATTGGAAGGGAAACACCGGGGAGCTGTTTTTT
d_gene: NA; abundance: NA; v_gene: TRBV6-5; j_gene: TRBJ1-2; CDR3aa: CASSLLGRANGYTF; CDR3nt: TGTGCCAGCAGTCTCCTTGGGAGGGCGAATGGCTACACCTTC
d_gene: TRBD2; abundance: NA; v_gene: TRBV3-1/TRBV3-2; j_gene: TRBJ2-4; CDR3aa: CASSHASRFAGADTKNIQYF; CDR3nt: TGTGCCAGCAGCCACGCCTCCCGTTTTGCGGGAGCCGATACCAAAAACATTCAGTACTTC
d_gene: TRBD1; abundance: once; v_gene: TRBV6-5; j_gene: TRBJ2-3; CDR3aa: CASWNRGIGDTQYF; CDR3nt: TGTGCCAGCTGGAACAGGGGTATCGGAGATACGCAGTATTTT
d_gene: NA; abundance: NA; v_gene: TRBV19; j_gene: TRBJ1-1; CDR3aa: CASSIALSGGTEAFF; CDR3nt: TGTGCCAGTAGTATAGCCCTGTCGGGAGGGACTGAAGCTTTCTTT
d_gene: NA; abundance: NA; v_gene: TRBV27; j_gene: TRBJ1-6; CDR3aa: CASSFWGREGSPLHF; CDR3nt: TGTGCCAGCAGTTTTTGGGGCAGAGAGGGGTCACCCCTCCACTTT
d_gene: NA; abundance: NA; v_gene: TRBV5-8; j_gene: TRBJ1-1; CDR3aa: CASSLELNTEAFF; CDR3nt: TGTGCCAGCAGCTTGGAACTGAACACTGAAGCTTTCTTT
d_gene: NA; abundance: once; v_gene: TRBV3-1/TRBV3-2; j_gene: TRBJ2-6; CDR3aa: CASSQDRDRPPGANVLTF; CDR3nt: TGTGCCAGCAGCCAAGACCGGGACCGCCCTCCTGGGGCCAACGTCCTGACTTTC
d_gene: TRBD1; abundance: NA; v_gene: TRBV7-9; j_gene: TRBJ1-4; CDR3aa: CASSLLGGQGNEKLFF; CDR3nt: TGTGCCAGCAGCTTACTTGGGGGACAGGGGAATGAAAAACTGTTTTTT
d_gene: NA; abundance: NA; v_gene: TRBV12-5; j_gene: TRBJ1-2; CDR3aa: CASGLATAYGYTF; CDR3nt: TGTGCTAGTGGTTTGGCGACAGCCTATGGCTACACCTTC
d_gene: NA; abundance: NA; v_gene: TRBV4-1; j_gene: TRBJ2-2; CDR3aa: CASSQMNRLGNTGELFF; CDR3nt: TGCGCCAGCAGCCAAATGAACCGACTAGGAAACACCGGGGAGCTGTTTTTT
d_gene: TRBD1; abundance: once; v_gene: TRBV18; j_gene: TRBJ1-5; CDR3aa: CASSPGTVNQPQHF; CDR3nt: TGTGCCAGCTCACCAGGGACAGTTAATCAGCCCCAGCATTTT
d_gene: TRBD2; abundance: NA; v_gene: TRBV4-1; j_gene: TRBJ2-1; CDR3aa: CASRSPSGSKYNEQFF; CDR3nt: TGCGCCAGCAGATCCCCTAGCGGGAGTAAGTACAATGAGCAGTTCTTC
d_gene: TRBD1; abundance: NA; v_gene: TRBV30; j_gene: TRBJ1-1; CDR3aa: CAWTTGVGGAFF; CDR3nt: TGTGCCTGGACCACAGGGGTGGGTGGGGCTTTCTTT
d_gene: TRBD1; abundance: once; v_gene: TRBV5-1; j_gene: TRBJ1-1; CDR3aa: CASSDQGGNTEAFF; CDR3nt: TGCGCCAGCAGCGATCAGGGGGGAAACACTGAAGCTTTCTTT
d_gene: NA; abundance: NA; v_gene: TRBV7-8; j_gene: TRBJ1-5; CDR3aa: CASGKGQLGQPQHF; CDR3nt: TGTGCCAGCGGCAAGGGACAACTTGGGCAGCCCCAGCATTTT
d_gene: TRBD1; abundance: NA; v_gene: TRBV18; j_gene: TRBJ1-2; CDR3aa: CASSLRQGADYGYTF; CDR3nt: TGTGCCAGCTCCCTTCGACAGGGGGCTGACTATGGCTACACCTTC
d_gene: NA; abundance: NA; v_gene: TRBV19; j_gene: TRBJ1-2; CDR3aa: CASSIPGSGHGYTF; CDR3nt: TGTGCCAGTAGTATTCCGGGCAGCGGGCATGGCTACACCTTC